The 7 T cell receptor beta chains listed next were all sequenced from one sample in a study of T cells after yellow fever vaccination. One entry per CDR3 protein results from TCRdb running MiXCR on the 5' RACE reads. The repertoire has around 360,000 distinct CDR3 sequences, about 9.9% of them found once; the top ten carry roughly a sixth. The source was PBMCs, collected on the day of the first yellow fever vaccination. These receptor sequences come from a man aged 18 to 29 who received the YFV17D yellow fever vaccine.

DNA of the CDR3: TGCGCCAGCAGCCAAGAACGCCGTGGGGACAGCCCCTACGAGCAGTACTTC. It encodes CASSQERRGDSPYEQYF. The chain joins TRBV4-1 to TRBJ2-7; 7 positions agree with TRBD1. The CDR3 spans 17 residues. CDR1 is MGHRA, CDR2 YSYEKL, per germline. The junction had 10 bases not matched to a gene; V was cut back by 0 bases and J by 2 bases.

This clonotype was seen a few times. The chain employs TRBV5-1 and TRBJ1-1, with TRBD1 matching over 8 bases. Germline trimming cut 7 bases from V and 2 bases from J; bases unmatched to any gene: 7. This CDR3 has 14 amino acids. Germline CDR1 SGHRS, CDR2 YFSETQ. CDR3 residues: CASGRGQANTEAFF. The CDR3, as DNA: TGCGCCAGCGGTAGGGGACAGGCTAACACTGAAGCTTTCTTT.

This chain connects TRBV16 to TRBJ1-4; D remains unclear. CDR3 size: 14 residues. V lost 5 bases and J 0 bases, leaving 7 bases between the germline ends. The germline gives CDR1 KGHSY, CDR2 FQNENV. CDR3 amino acids: CASSAVATNEKLFF. The CDR3 bases are TGTGCCAGCAGCGCAGTGGCAACTAATGAAAAACTGTTTTTT.

This clonotype has more than one count but fewer than ten. The rearrangement joins TRBV19 to TRBJ1-1; weak D call: TRBD1 (6 bases). V dropped 1 base and J dropped 2 bases, with 23 bases sitting between them. The CDR3 is 19 amino acids. Germline CDR1 reads LNHDA; CDR2 reads SQIVND (reference sequence). The CDR3 is CASSIARGRLFILNTEAFF. In DNA form, the CDR3 reads TGTGCCAGTAGTATAGCCCGGGGGCGGCTGTTTATCCTTAACACTGAAGCTTTCTTT.

This clonotype was picked up a small number of times. The chain recombines TRBV7-6 with TRBJ2-2; no firm D call. V was clipped by 6 bases and J by 0 bases, with 5 bases between them. The CDR3 consists of 13 residues. CDR1 is SGHVS, CDR2 FNYEAQ, per germline. CDR3 amino acids: CASRQTNTGELFF. The CDR3 DNA follows: TGTGCCAGCAGACAGACGAACACCGGGGAGCTGTTTTTT.

This chain joins TRBV7-2 and TRBJ1-1, with D perhaps matching TRBD1 (6 bases). The germline V gene encodes CDR1 SGHTA and CDR2 FQGNSA. The V end was cut by 3 bases, the J end by 4 bases, with 9 bases between. This CDR3 region has 13 residues. The CDR3 sequence is CASSFGQPTEAFF. The CDR3 nucleotides are TGTGCCAGCAGCTTTGGACAGCCCACTGAAGCTTTCTTT.

This sequence joins TRBV6-1 and TRBJ2-7; no firm D call. The germline gives CDR1 MNHNS, CDR2 SASEGT. The CDR3 spans 14 residues. Trimming took 6 bases from V and 1 from J, leaving 13 bases between them. The CDR3 coding sequence is TGTGCCAGCAGCCGTCGAGAAGGGTCCTACGAGCAGTACTTC. It translates to CASSRREGSYEQYF.